This T cell receptor beta chain was identified during a study of Ad26.COV2.S vaccination and SARS-CoV-2 variants. Study conclusions and caveats: Reportedly, after vaccination the spike-specific CD8+ and CD4+ T cell responses displayed substantial breadth.

TCRdb's table, derived via immunoSEQ multiplex PCR, lists solely in-frame clones and lacks some. The sample consists of about 680,000 clones, 89% of them appearing once. Sample treatment: roughly 19 received Ad26.COV2.S at low or high dose, single or two shots; about five received placebo; per-sample allocation not given. The study sampled participants on day 63 after the first vaccine or placebo injection. V was cut by 3 bases and J by 6 bases, with 9 bases left in between. Germline CDR1 DFQATT, CDR2 SNEGSKA (reference sequence). This CDR3 is built from 13 residues. As to this clone: Its antigen is not known.

Source: peripheral blood, taken in a trial of Ad26.COV2.S vaccine versus placebo. The J gene is TRBJ1-6, the V gene TRBV20-1; no firm D call. The source of this sequence is a person aged 18-65 years who received the Ad26.COV2.S COVID-19 vaccine or a placebo. CDR3 protein: CSASGSLNSPLHF. The CDR3 bases are TGCAGTGCTAGTGGCAGCCTTAATTCACCCCTCCACTTT.